Given below is one TCR beta chain in context. Sequencing used immunoSEQ multiplex PCR; TCRdb keeps in-frame clones, though not all of them. The data hold roughly 190,000 clones, with roughly 89% observed a single time. The sample is drawn from a study of control samples from healthy donors and cancer patients. Germline loops: CDR1 SEHNR, CDR2 FQNEAQ (reference sequence). The CDR3 consists of 12 residues. Trimming pared 5 bases from V and 4 bases from J, leaving 8 bases between. Source material: blood. This receptor was taken from a woman under 40 in good health. J is TRBJ2-5 and V is TRBV7-9, with D possibly matching TRBD2 (6 bases). The CDR3 region has the DNA TGTGCCAGCAGCGCCGGGGGAGAGACCCAGTACTTC. This translates into CASSAGGETQYF.